The 14 T cell receptor beta chains given below trace back to one sample, sequenced in a study of blood T cells in healthy people across ages. It was with a sample-barcoded 5' primer and a J-beta primer mix that a second PCR of about 6 to 12 cycles was run. A single record per CDR3 protein comes from TCRdb applying MiXCR to the 5' RACE reads. The sample has some 1.4 million distinct CDR3 sequences; roughly 40% are singletons. The sequenced material came from blood. Every receptor here comes from a woman aged 18-29 years in good health.

For this clonotype: One junction end disagrees with the germline gene, perhaps due to a read error. J is TRBJ2-3 and V is TRBV15, with 8 nucleotides matching TRBD2. The CDR3 totals 15 residues. Per germline, CDR1 LNHNV and CDR2 YYDKDF (reference sequence). The CDR3 here is CPTSRAGLVADTQYF. The CDR3 coding sequence is TGTCCCACCAGCAGAGCGGGACTAGTTGCAGATACGCAGTATTTT.

The V call is TRBV9, the J call TRBJ2-5; D gene uncertain. There are 14 residues in the CDR3. V was cut by 5 bases and J by 0 bases, with 11 bases left in between. The germline V gene encodes CDR1 SGDLS and CDR2 YYNGEE. CDR3 coding DNA: TGTGCCAGCAGTTCTTTAACCTACCAAGAGACCCAGTACTTC. Residues: CASSSLTYQETQYF.

V usage is TRBV2 and J usage is TRBJ1-6; D unclear. CDR3 length: 17 residues. Germline V CDR1 and CDR2: SNHLY, FYNNEI. Trimming cost V 6 bases and J 0 bases, with 15 bases left between them. The CDR3 DNA follows: TGTGCCAGCAGCCCGGACGTTGGAAGCTCCTATAATTCACCCCTCCACTTT. It codes for CASSPDVGSSYNSPLHF.

This chain connects TRBV28 to TRBJ2-7; D gene ambiguous. Germline CDR1 MDHEN, CDR2 SYDVKM. The CDR3 contains 15 residues. Between the trimmed V and J ends, which lost 5 bases and 0 bases, there was a span of 14 bases. The CDR3 DNA follows: TGTGCCAGCAGTCAACCCGCAATAGGCTCCTACGAGCAGTACTTC. This translates into CASSQPAIGSYEQYF.

The chain is built from TRBV10-3 and TRBJ2-7; 10 nucleotides align to TRBD1. The CDR3 covers 13 residues. V shed 4 bases, J shed 5 bases, and the junction held 2 bases outside the gene matches. Looked up from germline, CDR1 is ENHRY and CDR2 is SYGVKD. DNA of the CDR3: TGTGCCATCAGTGGGGACAGGGGCCACGAGCAGTACTTC. Encoded protein: CAISGDRGHEQYF.

The J gene is TRBJ1-1, the V gene TRBV12-3 or TRBV12-4, with D perhaps TRBD1 (6 bases). The CDR3 is made up of 16 amino acids. Trimming stripped 2 bases from V and 7 bases from J, with 20 bases between. The CDR3 loop is CASSLMGRGRPGEAFF. The CDR3 region has the DNA TGTGCCAGCAGTTTAATGGGGAGGGGGAGGCCGGGTGAAGCTTTCTTT.

This clonotype has a handful of counts. The rearrangement links TRBV20-1 to TRBJ1-5; 8 bases are a match to TRBD1. This CDR3 has 17 amino acids. V shed 0 bases, J shed 6 bases, and the junction held 13 bases outside the gene matches. Germline values: CDR1 DFQATT, CDR2 SNEGSKA (reference sequence). CDR3 loop: CSARDRPGQGGSQPQHF. The CDR3, as DNA: TGCAGTGCTAGAGATCGTCCCGGACAGGGTGGGTCTCAGCCCCAGCATTTT.

The chain is built from TRBV18 and TRBJ1-2; possible D gene TRBD1, 6 bases. This CDR3 has 16 residues. Germline V gives CDR1 KGHSH, CDR2 LQKENI. V lost 3 bases and J lost 4, with 18 bases in between. CDR3 sequence (DNA): TGTGCCAGCTCACCCGAACGGACAGCCTCTAGCTATGGCTACACCTTC. This translates into CASSPERTASSYGYTF.

CDR3: CASEGGAQETQYF. The CDR3 coding sequence is TGTGCCAGCGAAGGGGGGGCCCAAGAGACCCAGTACTTC. This sequence joins TRBV2 and TRBJ2-5; possible D gene TRBD2, 7 bases. V lost 8 bases, J lost 1 base, and 11 bases lay in between. The CDR3 loop spans 13 amino acids. The germline gives CDR1 SNHLY, CDR2 FYNNEI.

The chain uses TRBV28 and TRBJ2-5, with 7 bases lining up with TRBD1. Germline V gene sequence: CDR1 MDHEN, CDR2 SYDVKM. CDR3 length: 16 residues. The J segment lost 0 bases and the V segment lost 2 bases, leaving 6 bases of the junction unmatched. The CDR3 DNA reads as TGTGCCAGCAGTTTAAACTTTGGGACAGACCAAGAGACCCAGTACTTC. Its protein is CASSLNFGTDQETQYF. The whole variable domain, remainder taken from reference TRBV28 and TRBJ2-5, is DVKVTQSSRYLVKRTGEKVFLECVQDMDHENMFWYRQDPGLGLRLIYFSYDVKMKEKGDIPEGYSVSREKKERFSLILESASTNQTSMYLCASSLNFGTDQETQYFGPGTRLLVL.

This clonotype has more than one count but fewer than ten. The chain employs TRBV7-7 and TRBJ2-5, with unresolved D. The CDR3 is made up of 14 amino acids. Trimming took off 5 bases at V and 11 bases at J, with 21 bases between the two ends. Germline CDR1 reads SSHAT; CDR2 reads FNYEAQ (reference sequence). The CDR3 spells CASSQGPSQNEQYF. In DNA form, the CDR3 reads TGTGCCAGCAGCCAAGGACCTTCTCAGAATGAGCAGTACTTC.

A word on this clonotype: One end of the junction does not line up with germline, which may come from a read error. V and J are TRBV29-1 and TRBJ1-2, with 7 nucleotides matching TRBD1. Per germline, CDR1 SQVTM and CDR2 ANQGSEA. This CDR3 is built from 13 residues. The CDR3 loop reads CSIEVARGHGYTF. The CDR3 region has the DNA TGCAGCATTGAAGTAGCGAGGGGGCACGGCTACACCTTC.

In its sample, this clonotype was seen a few times. This chain uses TRBV6-5 with TRBJ2-7, with 12 bases aligning to TRBD2. Trimming removed 5 bases from V and 5 bases from J; junction bases left unmatched: 4. Germline loops: CDR1 MNHEY, CDR2 SVGAGI. This CDR3 is 14 amino acids long. The CDR3 DNA reads as TGTGCCAGCAGTATACTAGCGGGGGGCCACGAGCAGTACTTC. Residues: CASSILAGGHEQYF.

The chain carries TRBV7-9 and TRBJ1-2, with no clear D. The germline V gene has CDR1 SEHNR and CDR2 FQNEAQ (reference sequence). V was trimmed by 1 base and J by 6 bases, leaving 12 bases between them. The CDR3 runs to 14 residues. The CDR3 protein is CASSLEVETDGYTF. The CDR3 DNA follows: TGTGCCAGCAGCTTAGAGGTGGAAACGGATGGCTACACCTTC.